This T cell receptor (beta chain) was sequenced during a study of blood T cell repertoires in COVID-19. Unmatched junction bases numbered 12, after V lost 5 bases and J lost 2 bases. CDR1 and CDR2 (germline): MNHNY, SVGAGI (reference sequence). The CDR3 contains 17 residues. TCRdb's table, derived via immunoSEQ multiplex PCR, lists solely in-frame clones and lacks some. Of about 270,000 clones listed, about 89% are singletons. The chain employs TRBV6-6 and TRBJ2-7, with TRBD2 matching over 10 bases. The sequence was collected from a woman in her late teens or twenties who had recovered from COVID-19. What was sequenced was PBMCs or T cells enriched from blood (not recorded which). The DNA for the CDR3 is TGTGCCAGCAGTCCTAAACGTCTAGCGGGGGCAACCTACGAGCAGTACTTC. Encoded protein: CASSPKRLAGATYEQYF.